The clone carrying this T cell receptor beta chain was recorded a few times. The antigen is undetermined. From the 5' RACE reads, TCRdb called clonotypes with MiXCR, one entry per CDR3 protein. The data show more than 650,000 distinct CDR3 sequences, with about an eighth seen just once and around 0.51% held by the top ten. Germline V gene sequence: CDR1 SGHTA, CDR2 FQGNSA. CDR3 length: 14 amino acids. Trimming left V 1 base short and J 4 bases short, with 9 bases between. The data belong to a study of CD8 T cells in ankylosing spondylitis. Study-level points and caveats: Existing reports had already noted some motif variants in reactive arthritis synovial fluid and blood. As reported, disease-linked clones showed significant enrichment in matched ankylosing spondylitis synovial fluid. Characteristic, it appeared, of ankylosing spondylitis blood was a TCR beta motif of roughly eight highly homologous variants.

The sequenced sample was blood, either unsorted or a sorted T cell fraction (not recorded which). The chain is built from TRBV7-2 and TRBJ2-3; TRBD2 might be the D (6 bases). This sequence was found in a male donor with ankylosing spondylitis. In nucleotides, the CDR3 is TGTGCCAGCAGCTTAGGGTCTAGCGCAGATACGCAGTATTTT. Its translation is CASSLGSSADTQYF.